This T cell receptor beta chain was identified in a study of cytomegalovirus exposure and HLA in healthy donors. On the study more broadly: The study placed 70% to 90% of its approximately 430 genotyped donors in the Caucasian-associated ancestry cluster. Broader study findings: The study assumed roughly uniform donor sequencing depth for presence/absence analyses. The majority of CMV-associated TCR beta chains were reported as apparently HLA-restricted in a later analysis. In a later analysis, several top co-occurrence clusters appeared linked to parvovirus B19, influenza, CMV and Epstein-Barr virus.

The V and J ends lost 4 bases and 2 bases respectively, with 12 bases between them. The CDR3 has 15 amino acids. The germline gives CDR1 LNHDA, CDR2 SQIVND (reference sequence). 60 Vbeta and 13 Jbeta primers were used in PCR. Using immunoSEQ multiplex PCR, the repertoire was profiled, and TCRdb retains in-frame clones only, with some absent. Of 140,000 to 150,000 clones listed, around 70% were seen once; the top ten hold 2% to 2.5%. On this clone: Antigen specificity is unknown.

The sample comprised PBMCs. The clonotype was recovered from a woman aged 55-69 years in good health and CMV-seropositive. The rearrangement joins TRBV19 to TRBJ1-5; no definite D call. CDR3 sequence: CASSRDSFGNQPQHF. For the CDR3, the DNA is TGTGCCAGTAGTAGAGACTCCTTCGGCAATCAGCCCCAGCATTTT.